This T cell receptor (beta chain) was profiled in a study of spatial heterogeneity in lung cancer. Turning to the study itself: A total of about 73 untreated early-stage non-small cell lung cancer patients served as donors.

At least ten counts were recorded for this clonotype. Trimming cost V 3 bases and J 3 bases, with 9 bases left between them. The length of the CDR3 is 14 residues. Germline CDR1 reads KGHSH; CDR2 reads LQKENI. MiXCR, run by TCRdb on the 5' RACE reads, gives a single entry per CDR3 protein. The table records 23,000 or so distinct CDR3 sequences, about a tenth of them present only once. Time point of the sample: blood at routine non-recurrence follow-up after resection. Whole RNA came from tumor, nontumor lung or frozen PBMC and was sequenced without being sorted. This TCR derives from a male donor with early-stage non-small cell lung cancer. This specimen was PBMCs, taken at follow-up. V and J are TRBV18 and TRBJ1-5; maybe TRBD1 (6 bases). In DNA, the CDR3 is TGTGCCAGCTCACCGGGACACCCCAATCAGCCCCAGCATTTT. Protein: CASSPGHPNQPQHF.